One sample yielded the 4 T cell receptor beta chains listed below, sequenced in a study of identical twins. TCRdb itself ran the 5' RACE reads through MiXCR, one entry per CDR3 protein. Seen here are under 300,000 distinct CDR3 sequences, around an eighth observed once, and the top ten hold around 8.9%. The sequencing input was memory (CD45RO+) T cells sorted from blood. The receptors come from a woman aged 18-29 years in good health.

This clonotype was seen more than once but under ten times. This sequence joins TRBV15 and TRBJ2-3; a possible D gene is TRBD2 (5 bases). The V end lost 3 bases, the J end lost 0 bases, and 13 bases lay between the germline ends. This CDR3 has 16 residues. Looked up from germline, CDR1 is LNHNV and CDR2 is YYDKDF (reference sequence). CDR3 coding DNA: TGTGCCACCAGCAGGACCGGACTTTCTAGCACAGATACGCAGTATTTT. This gives the protein CATSRTGLSSTDTQYF.

Comments on this clonotype: A much larger clone is a single base away; this may be a read error. The J gene is TRBJ1-1, the V gene TRBV29-1; D is ambiguous. The CDR3 spans 13 residues. Germline CDR1 reads SQVTM; CDR2 reads ANQGSEA. The CDR3 region has the DNA TGCGGCGTTGAAGAACAGCTGAACACTGAAGCTTTCTTT. This codes for CGVEEQLNTEAFF. The full variable domain, rest sourced from reference TRBV29-1 and TRBJ1-1, is SAVISQKPSRDICQRGTSLTIQCQVDSQVTMMFWYRQQPGQSLTLIATANQGSEATYESGFVIDKFPISRPNLTFSTLTVSNMSPEDSSIYLCGVEEQLNTEAFFGQGTRLTVV.

This sequence joins TRBV4-2 and TRBJ2-1; 12 bases agree with TRBD2. CDR3 length: 16 amino acids. With 3 bases clipped from V and 8 bases from J, the junction kept 8 bases outside the gene matches. Germline values: CDR1 LGHNA, CDR2 YNFKEQ. CDR3 coding DNA: TGTGCCAGCAGCCAGGTGACTAGCGGGAGTAGCTATGAGCAGTTCTTC. Residues: CASSQVTSGSSYEQFF.

The CDR3 region is CSAGTSGYSYNEQFF. CDR3 nucleotide sequence: TGCAGCGCCGGCACCTCGGGGTACTCCTACAATGAGCAGTTCTTC. J is TRBJ2-1 and V is TRBV29-1, with D possibly being TRBD2 (5 bases). CDR3 length equals 15 residues. The V gene's germline CDR1 is SQVTM and CDR2 ANQGSEA. Trimming stripped 7 bases from V and 0 bases from J, with 16 bases between.